This T cell receptor (beta chain) was captured by sequencing in a study of T cell responses to AZD1222 COVID-19 vaccine. Study-level points and caveats: White British ancestry dominated among donors, who included more females, and clonal diversity was possibly underestimated.

As regards this clone: As yet, its antigen is unknown.

The length of the CDR3 is 15 residues. Trimming removed 3 bases from V and 6 bases from J; junction bases left unmatched: 6. Germline CDR1 and CDR2: SGDLS and YYNGEE. Sequencing used immunoSEQ multiplex PCR; TCRdb keeps in-frame clones, though not all of them. The sample lists 55,000 to 90,000 clones; roughly four fifths were seen once. This clonotype was sampled from an adult in good health. The chain combines TRBV9 with TRBJ1-6, with 7 nucleotides matching TRBD1. Sample: peripheral blood, taken on day 0 of AZD1222 vaccination. CDR3 DNA: TGTGCCAGCAGCGCCGACGGGACAGCTAATTCACCCCTCCACTTT. It specifies CASSADGTANSPLHF.